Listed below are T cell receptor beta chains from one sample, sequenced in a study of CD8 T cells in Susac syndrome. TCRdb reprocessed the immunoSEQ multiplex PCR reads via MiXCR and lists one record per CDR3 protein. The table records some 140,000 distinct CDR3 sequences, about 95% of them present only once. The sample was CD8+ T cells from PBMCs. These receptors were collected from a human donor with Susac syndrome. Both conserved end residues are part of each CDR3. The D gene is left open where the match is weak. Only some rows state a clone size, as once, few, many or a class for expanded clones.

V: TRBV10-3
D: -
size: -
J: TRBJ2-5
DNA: TGTGCCATCAGTGACCCGAGTGAGACCCAGTACTTC
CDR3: CAISDPSETQYF

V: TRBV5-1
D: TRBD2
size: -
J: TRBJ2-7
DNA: TGCGCCAGCAGCCCCCGGGACGGGGGGTCAGAAGAGCAGTACTTC
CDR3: CASSPRDGGSEEQYF

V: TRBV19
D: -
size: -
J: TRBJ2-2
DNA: TGTGCCAGCAGCTTTTGGGGGCCCGGGGAGCTGTTTTTT
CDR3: CASSFWGPGELFF

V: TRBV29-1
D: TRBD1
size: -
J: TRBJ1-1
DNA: TGCAGCGTTCCACCGGGACAGGGGGTGAACACTGAAGCTTTCTTT
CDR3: CSVPPGQGVNTEAFF

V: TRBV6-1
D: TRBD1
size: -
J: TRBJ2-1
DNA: TGTGCCAGCACCCCGGGACAGGGGACGAATGGGAACGATGAGCAGTTCTTC
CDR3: CASTPGQGTNGNDEQFF

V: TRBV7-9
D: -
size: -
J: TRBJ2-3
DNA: TGTGCCAGCAGCTTGGCGGGGACAAGCACAGATACGCAGTATTTT
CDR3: CASSLAGTSTDTQYF

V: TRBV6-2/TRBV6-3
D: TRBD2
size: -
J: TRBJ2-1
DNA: TGTGCCAGCAACCTAGCGGGAGCGTACAATGAGCAGTTCTTC
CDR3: CASNLAGAYNEQFF

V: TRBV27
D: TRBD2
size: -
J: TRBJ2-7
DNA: TGTGCCAGCAGTTTAACTAGCGCCTACGAGCAGTACTTC
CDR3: CASSLTSAYEQYF

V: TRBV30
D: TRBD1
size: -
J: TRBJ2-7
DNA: TGTGCCTGGGAACCCGGACAGGCTTCCTACGAGCAGTACTTC
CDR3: CAWEPGQASYEQYF

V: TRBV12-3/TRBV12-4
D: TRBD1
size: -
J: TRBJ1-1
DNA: TGTGCCAGCAGTTTATACCCCGGGGACAGGGCCACTGAAGCTTTCTTT
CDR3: CASSLYPGDRATEAFF

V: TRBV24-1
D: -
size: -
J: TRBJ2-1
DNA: TGTGCCACCAGTGCAACCGGGACATCATACAATGAGCAGTTCTTC
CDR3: CATSATGTSYNEQFF

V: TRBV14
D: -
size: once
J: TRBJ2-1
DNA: TGTGCCAGCAGCCACGTTCCGTCATACAATGAGCAGTTCTTC
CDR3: CASSHVPSYNEQFF

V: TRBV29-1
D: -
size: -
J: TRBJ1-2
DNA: TGCAGCGCCGGTCCGGCAGCCTATAACTATGGCTACACCTTC
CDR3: CSAGPAAYNYGYTF

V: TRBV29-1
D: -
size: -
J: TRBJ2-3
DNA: TGCAGCGGCATTAGCGGAGAGGGTAGCACAGATACGCAGTATTTT
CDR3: CSGISGEGSTDTQYF

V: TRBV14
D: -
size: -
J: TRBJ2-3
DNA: TGTGCCAGCAGCCCCAGCGGGTATACGCAGTATTTT
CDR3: CASSPSGYTQYF

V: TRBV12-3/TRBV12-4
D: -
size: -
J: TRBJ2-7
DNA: TGTGCCACCGGGGGACTCGCCTACGAGCAGTACTTC
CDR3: CATGGLAYEQYF

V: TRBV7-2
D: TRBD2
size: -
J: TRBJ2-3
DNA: TGTGCCAGCAGCCCCCTGGGACTAGCGTACACAGATACGCAGTATTTT
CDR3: CASSPLGLAYTDTQYF

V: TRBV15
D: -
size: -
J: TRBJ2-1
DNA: TGTGCCACCATGCTAGGCGACAATGAGCAGTTCTTC
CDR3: CATMLGDNEQFF

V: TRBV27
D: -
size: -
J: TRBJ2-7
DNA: TGTGCCAGCAGTTTAGTATGGTCAGGGTCCCACGAGCAGTACTTC
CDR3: CASSLVWSGSHEQYF

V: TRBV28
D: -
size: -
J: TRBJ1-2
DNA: TGTGCCAGCAGTTGGTCCGGGACATTTGGCTACACCTTC
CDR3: CASSWSGTFGYTF

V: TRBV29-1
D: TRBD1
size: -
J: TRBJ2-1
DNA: TGCAGCAGTCTCGGGACAGGGGGCTTTAATGAGCAGTTCTTC
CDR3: CSSLGTGGFNEQFF

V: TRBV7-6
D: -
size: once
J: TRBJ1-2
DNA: TGTGCCAGCAGCCCCCAGGGGCCAGCTAACTATGGCTACACCTTC
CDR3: CASSPQGPANYGYTF

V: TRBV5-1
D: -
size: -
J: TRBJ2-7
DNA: TGCGCCAGCAGCTTGTACCCAACCGAGAATTACGAGCAGTACTTC
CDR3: CASSLYPTENYEQYF

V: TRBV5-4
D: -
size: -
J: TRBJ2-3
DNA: TGTGCCAGCAGCTTGGCGCTAGCGACCCCAGATACGCAGTATTTT
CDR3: CASSLALATPDTQYF

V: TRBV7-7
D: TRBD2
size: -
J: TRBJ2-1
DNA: TGTGCTAGCAGCTCGGGACTAGCCTCGCATGAGCAGTTCTTC
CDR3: CASSSGLASHEQFF

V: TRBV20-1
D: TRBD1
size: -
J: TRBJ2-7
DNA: TGCAGTGCTAGAGGGGGGACAGCCTACGAGCAGTACTTC
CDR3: CSARGGTAYEQYF

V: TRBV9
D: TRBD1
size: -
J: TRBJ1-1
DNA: TGTGCCAGCAGCGTGGGGAGGGACAGGGGGCCCGAAGCTTTCTTT
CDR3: CASSVGRDRGPEAFF

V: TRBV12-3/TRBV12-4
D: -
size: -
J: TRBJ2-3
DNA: TGTGCCAGCAGTTTAAATTCGCCTAGCTGGGCAGATACGCAGTATTTT
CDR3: CASSLNSPSWADTQYF

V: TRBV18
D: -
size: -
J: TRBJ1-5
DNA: TGTGCCAGCTCAGACCGGGCAGGCACCAATCAGCCCCAGCATTTT
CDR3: CASSDRAGTNQPQHF

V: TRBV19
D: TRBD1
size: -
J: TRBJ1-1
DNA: TGTGCCAGTAGTATCTTCCAGGGGGCTTTGAACACTGAAGCTTTCTTT
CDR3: CASSIFQGALNTEAFF

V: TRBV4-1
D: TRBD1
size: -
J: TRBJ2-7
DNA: TGCGCCAGCAGCCAATCGGGACAGCCCTACGAGCAGTACTTC
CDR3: CASSQSGQPYEQYF

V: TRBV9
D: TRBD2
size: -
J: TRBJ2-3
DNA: TGTGCCAGCAGCGTAGGACTAGCGAGTAGCACAGATACGCAGTATTTT
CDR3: CASSVGLASSTDTQYF

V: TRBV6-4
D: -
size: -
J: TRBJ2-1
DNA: TGTGCCAGCAGTCCCCTCGGGGTCGGCAATGAGCAGTTCTTC
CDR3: CASSPLGVGNEQFF

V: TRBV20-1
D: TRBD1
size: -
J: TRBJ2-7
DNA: TGCAGTGCTAGGCACAGGGGGACCTACGAGCAGTACTTC
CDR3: CSARHRGTYEQYF

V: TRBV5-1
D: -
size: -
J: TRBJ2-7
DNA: TGCGCCAGCAGGTGGACAGACCAAATCCTCTCCGGCTACGAGCAGTACTTC
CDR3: CASRWTDQILSGYEQYF

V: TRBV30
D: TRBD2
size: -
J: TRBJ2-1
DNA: TGTGCCTGGACTAGCGGACGGTACAATGAGCAGTTCTTC
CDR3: CAWTSGRYNEQFF

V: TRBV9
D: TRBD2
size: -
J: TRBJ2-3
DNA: TGTGCCAGCAGCGTTGCGGCGGGAGCGGCAGATACGCAGTATTTT
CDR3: CASSVAAGAADTQYF

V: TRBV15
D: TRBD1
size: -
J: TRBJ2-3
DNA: TGTGCCACCAAACAGGGGGCAAACACAGATACGCAGTATTTT
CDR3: CATKQGANTDTQYF

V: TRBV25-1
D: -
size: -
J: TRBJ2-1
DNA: TGTGCCAGCAGCGAAGCCAGTCGAGATCTGTTCTTC
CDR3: CASSEASRDLFF

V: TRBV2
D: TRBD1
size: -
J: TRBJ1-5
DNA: TGTGCCAGCAGCGGGACAGGGGCCAATCAGCCCCAGCATTTT
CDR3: CASSGTGANQPQHF

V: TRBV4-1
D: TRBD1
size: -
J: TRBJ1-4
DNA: TGCGCCAGCAGCCAAGCCTCCGGGACAGGGGAACACCGTTATGAAAAACTGTTTTTT
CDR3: CASSQASGTGEHRYEKLFF

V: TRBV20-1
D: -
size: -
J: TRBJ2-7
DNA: TGCAGTGCTGTGGCTAGAAATTTCAGCTCCTACGAGCAGTACTTC
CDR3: CSAVARNFSSYEQYF

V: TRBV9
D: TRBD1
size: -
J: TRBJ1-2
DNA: TGTGCCAGCAGCGTAGGCGGACAGGGGGGAGCTGGCTACACCTTC
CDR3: CASSVGGQGGAGYTF

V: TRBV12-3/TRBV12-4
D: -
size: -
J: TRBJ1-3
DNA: TGTGCCAGCAGTTCCGGATCTCTGCGAGACACCATATATTTT
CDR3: CASSSGSLRDTIYF

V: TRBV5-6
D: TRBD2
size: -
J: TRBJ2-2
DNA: TGTGCCAGCAGCCTAGTGTGGACTAGCGGTGACACCGGGGAGCTGTTTTTT
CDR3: CASSLVWTSGDTGELFF